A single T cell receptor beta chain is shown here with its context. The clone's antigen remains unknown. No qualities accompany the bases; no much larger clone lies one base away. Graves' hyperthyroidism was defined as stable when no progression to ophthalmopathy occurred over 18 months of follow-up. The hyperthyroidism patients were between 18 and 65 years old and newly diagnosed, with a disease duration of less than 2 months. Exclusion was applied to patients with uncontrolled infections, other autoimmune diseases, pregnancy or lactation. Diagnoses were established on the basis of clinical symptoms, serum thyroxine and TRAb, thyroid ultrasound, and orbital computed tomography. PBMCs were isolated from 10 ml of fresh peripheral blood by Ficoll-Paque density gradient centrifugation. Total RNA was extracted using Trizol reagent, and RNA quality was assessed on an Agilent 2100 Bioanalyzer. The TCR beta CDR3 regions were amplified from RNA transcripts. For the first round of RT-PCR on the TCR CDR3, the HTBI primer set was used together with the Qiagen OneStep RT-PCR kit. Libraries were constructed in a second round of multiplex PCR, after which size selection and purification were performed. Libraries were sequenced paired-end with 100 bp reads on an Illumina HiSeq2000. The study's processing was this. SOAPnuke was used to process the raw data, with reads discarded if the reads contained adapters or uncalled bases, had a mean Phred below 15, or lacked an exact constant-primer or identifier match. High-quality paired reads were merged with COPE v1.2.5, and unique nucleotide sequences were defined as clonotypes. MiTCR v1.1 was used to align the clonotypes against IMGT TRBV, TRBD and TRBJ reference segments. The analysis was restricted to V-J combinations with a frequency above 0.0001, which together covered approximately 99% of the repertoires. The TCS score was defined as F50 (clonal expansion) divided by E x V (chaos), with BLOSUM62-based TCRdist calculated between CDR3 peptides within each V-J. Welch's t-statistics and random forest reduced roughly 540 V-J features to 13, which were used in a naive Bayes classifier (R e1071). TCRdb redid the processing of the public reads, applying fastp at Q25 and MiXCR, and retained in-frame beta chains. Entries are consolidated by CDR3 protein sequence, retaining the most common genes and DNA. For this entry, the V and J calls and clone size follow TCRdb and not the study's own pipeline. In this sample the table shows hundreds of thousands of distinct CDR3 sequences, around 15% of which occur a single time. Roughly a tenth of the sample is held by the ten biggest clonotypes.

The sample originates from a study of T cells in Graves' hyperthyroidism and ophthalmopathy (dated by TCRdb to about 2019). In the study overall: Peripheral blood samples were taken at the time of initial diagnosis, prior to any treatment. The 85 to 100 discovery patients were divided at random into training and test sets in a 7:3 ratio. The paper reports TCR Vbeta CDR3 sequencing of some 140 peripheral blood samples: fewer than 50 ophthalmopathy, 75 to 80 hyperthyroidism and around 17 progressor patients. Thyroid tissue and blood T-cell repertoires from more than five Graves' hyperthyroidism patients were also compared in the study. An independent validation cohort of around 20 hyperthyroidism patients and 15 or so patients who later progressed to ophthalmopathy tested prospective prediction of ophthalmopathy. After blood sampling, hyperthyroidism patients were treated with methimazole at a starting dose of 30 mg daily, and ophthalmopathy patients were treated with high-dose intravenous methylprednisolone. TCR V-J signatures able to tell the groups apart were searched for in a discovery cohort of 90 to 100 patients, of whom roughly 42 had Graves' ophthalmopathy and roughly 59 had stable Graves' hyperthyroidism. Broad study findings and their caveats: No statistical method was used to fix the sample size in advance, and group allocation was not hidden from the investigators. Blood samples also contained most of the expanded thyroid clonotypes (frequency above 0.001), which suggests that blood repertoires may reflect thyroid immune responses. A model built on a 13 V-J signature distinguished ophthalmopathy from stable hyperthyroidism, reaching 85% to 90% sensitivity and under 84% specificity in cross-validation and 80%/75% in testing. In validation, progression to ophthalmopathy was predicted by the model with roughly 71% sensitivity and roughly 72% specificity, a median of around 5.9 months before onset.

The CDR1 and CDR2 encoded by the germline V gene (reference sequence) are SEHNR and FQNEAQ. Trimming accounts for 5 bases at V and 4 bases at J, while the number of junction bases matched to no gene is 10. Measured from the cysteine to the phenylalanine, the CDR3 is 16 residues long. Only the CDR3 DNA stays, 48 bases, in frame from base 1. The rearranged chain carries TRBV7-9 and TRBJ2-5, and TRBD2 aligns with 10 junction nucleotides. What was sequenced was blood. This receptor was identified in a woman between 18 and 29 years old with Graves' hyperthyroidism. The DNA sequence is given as TGTGCCAGCAGCGAATTTCTAGCGGGAGAAGGAGAGACCCAGTACTTC. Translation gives CASSEFLAGEGETQYF.